The present TCR beta chain was sequenced within a study of cytomegalovirus exposure and HLA in healthy donors. This PCR relied on a set of 60 Vbeta primers and 13 Jbeta primers. Using immunoSEQ multiplex PCR, the repertoire was profiled, and TCRdb retains in-frame clones only, with some absent. The table includes around 140,000 clones, 78% detected once. The germline V gene encodes CDR1 LNHDA and CDR2 SQIVND (reference sequence). The CDR3 has 14 amino acids. The ends lost 4 bases at V and 7 bases at J; junction bases unmatched: 7. The sample consisted of PBMCs. The TCR sequence derives from a female donor in good health and CMV-seronegative. This chain connects TRBV19 to TRBJ2-4; 7 bases are a match to TRBD2. CDR3 coding DNA: TGTGCCAGTAGTACAAGGGACTATTATAACATTCAGTACTTC. Translating it yields CASSTRDYYNIQYF.